Each of the 23 T cell receptor beta chains below was sequenced from the same sample in a study of blood T cell repertoires in COVID-19. Using immunoSEQ multiplex PCR, the repertoire was profiled, and TCRdb retains in-frame clones only, with some absent. This table has about 130,000 clones, around 80% appearing once. Sequencing input: peripheral blood. All receptors derive from a man aged 35-49 years with active or convalescent COVID-19.

This sequence joins TRBV6-1 and TRBJ2-5; 12 bases map to TRBD1. Germline CDR1 and CDR2: MNHNS and SASEGT. J lost 5 bases, V lost 3 bases, and 7 bases had no gene match. The CDR3 covers 16 residues. The CDR3 coding sequence is TGTGCCAGCAGTGAGCTGGGGACAGGGGGCATGGAGACCCAGTACTTC. This translates into CASSELGTGGMETQYF.

This clone was recorded a few times. Here the CDR3 reads CSVEDGLAGVADTQYF. The DNA for the CDR3 is TGCAGCGTTGAAGACGGGCTAGCGGGAGTTGCAGATACGCAGTATTTT. The genes are TRBV29-1 and TRBJ2-3; 10 bases agree with TRBD2. The CDR3 totals 16 residues. The junction had 7 bases not matched to a gene; V was cut back by 0 bases and J by 4 bases. Germline V gene lookup returns CDR1 SQVTM and CDR2 ANQGSEA.

The rearrangement links TRBV5-8 to TRBJ2-3; D might be TRBD2 (7 bases). Germline V gene lookup returns CDR1 SGHTS and CDR2 YDEGEE. The CDR3 loop spans 18 amino acids. The ends were cut back, 3 bases at V and 3 bases at J, with 23 bases in the middle. CDR3 nucleotides: TGTGCCAGCAGCTCCCCCCTAATTGGGGGGGCTTGGACAGATACGCAGTATTTT. It encodes CASSSPLIGGAWTDTQYF.

The V gene is TRBV19, the J gene TRBJ2-3; 7 bases fit TRBD1. Germline trimming cut 5 bases from V and 3 bases from J; bases unmatched to any gene: 11. This CDR3 is built from 16 residues. The germline V gene has CDR1 LNHDA and CDR2 SQIVND (reference sequence). CDR3 nucleotide sequence: TGTGCCAGTAGTGGGGACAGTCGCCTAGGAACAGATACGCAGTATTTT. The encoded protein is CASSGDSRLGTDTQYF.

The gene calls are TRBV3-1 (or the pseudogene TRBV3-2) and TRBJ1-3; TRBD1 matches at 11 bases. CDR1 and CDR2 (germline): LGHDT, YNNKEL (reference sequence). The J segment lost 4 bases and the V segment lost 7 bases, leaving 27 bases of the junction unmatched. The CDR3 is 22 amino acids. In DNA form, the CDR3 reads TGTGCCAGCATCGGGGCTCCGGGACAGGGGGGAGAGAGCTCCTCTGCGGGAAACACCATATATTTT. Amino acids: CASIGAPGQGGESSSAGNTIYF.

The chain is built from TRBV25-1 and TRBJ2-3; TRBD1 matches 10 bases. V dropped 4 bases and J dropped 1; count of bases not matched to a gene: 5. The CDR3 is 16 residues long. Germline values: CDR1 MGHDK, CDR2 SYGVNS. CDR3 nucleotides: TGTGCCAGCAGTGGGGACAGGGGTCTCGGCACAGATACGCAGTATTTT. Protein: CASSGDRGLGTDTQYF.

The genes are TRBV5-1 and TRBJ1-2; possible D gene TRBD1, 5 bases. This CDR3 spans 15 amino acids. V was shortened by 0 bases and J by 8 bases, with 17 bases between the two germline ends. Germline CDR1 SGHRS, CDR2 YFSETQ. This chain's CDR3 is CASSLGHGEGNGYTF. Written as DNA, the CDR3 is TGCGCCAGCAGCTTGGGACACGGGGAGGGGAACGGCTACACCTTC.

The genes are TRBV7-2 and TRBJ1-1; D gene unclear. Germline V gene lookup returns CDR1 SGHTA and CDR2 FQGNSA. The CDR3 loop spans 14 amino acids. Between the trimmed V and J ends, which lost 4 bases and 4 bases, there was a span of 13 bases. The CDR3 here is CASSSQRVGTEAFF. CDR3 DNA: TGTGCCAGCAGCTCACAGAGGGTGGGCACTGAAGCTTTCTTT.

This chain uses TRBV7-9 with TRBJ1-2; no definite D call. Trimming shortened V by 7 bases and J by 2 bases, and 11 bases separated the two germline ends. This CDR3 comprises 13 residues. CDR1 is SEHNR, CDR2 FQNEAQ, per germline (reference sequence). CDR3 protein: CASTWNGNYGYTF. CDR3 bases: TGTGCCAGCACCTGGAACGGGAACTATGGCTACACCTTC.

Written as DNA, the CDR3 is TGTGCCAGCAGTTCCTACAGGAATCCTAATGAAAAACTGTTTTTT. This encodes CASSSYRNPNEKLFF. The V and J genes are TRBV28 and TRBJ1-4; the D gene is possibly TRBD1 (5 bases). The CDR3 is 15 amino acids. V was cut by 4 bases and J by 3 bases, with 12 bases left in between. Germline lookup yields CDR1 MDHEN and CDR2 SYDVKM.

The chain uses TRBV4-1 and TRBJ1-5, with D unclear. V lost 0 bases, J lost 9 bases, and 12 bases lay in between. Germline lookup yields CDR1 MGHRA and CDR2 YSYEKL. This CDR3 has 14 amino acids. CDR3 region: CASSQDQVQGPQHF. The CDR3 DNA reads as TGCGCCAGCAGCCAAGACCAGGTCCAAGGGCCCCAGCATTTT.

The chain combines TRBV7-2 with TRBJ1-5; TRBD1 aligns across 7 bases. Germline V gene lookup returns CDR1 SGHTA and CDR2 FQGNSA. There are 13 residues in the CDR3. V lost 7 bases and J lost 5; bases outside the gene matches: 5. CDR3 sequence (DNA): TGTGCCAGCATCAGGGGGGTCCATCAGCCCCAGCATTTT. Translated, it gives CASIRGVHQPQHF.

The chain employs TRBV29-1 and TRBJ2-3; 10 bases line up with TRBD2. CDR1 is SQVTM and CDR2 is ANQGSEA in the germline V gene. J lost 6 bases, V lost 4 bases, and 10 bases had no gene match. CDR3 size: 15 residues. This chain's CDR3 is CSVGYGSGGGDTQYF. The CDR3 coding sequence is TGCAGCGTTGGCTACGGGAGCGGGGGGGGTGATACGCAGTATTTT.

The chain's CDR3 is CSVDHRGGGNYGYTF. The CDR3 coding sequence is TGCAGCGTTGATCATCGCGGGGGAGGTAACTATGGCTACACCTTC. This chain links TRBV29-1 with TRBJ1-2; TRBD1 is a possible D gene (5 bases). CDR3 size: 15 residues. Trimming took off 3 bases at V and 1 base at J, with 15 bases between the two ends. Germline V gene sequence: CDR1 SQVTM, CDR2 ANQGSEA. Full variable domain (missing parts from reference TRBV29-1 and TRBJ1-2): SAVISQKPSRDICQRGTSLTIQCQVDSQVTMMFWYRQQPGQSLTLIATANQGSEATYESGFVIDKFPISRPNLTFSTLTVSNMSPEDSSIYLCSVDHRGGGNYGYTFGSGTRLTVV.

V is TRBV7-9 and J is TRBJ1-4; D is unresolved. There are 14 residues in the CDR3. Trimming shortened V by 1 base and J by 5 bases, and 8 bases separated the two germline ends. From germline, CDR1 is SEHNR and CDR2 FQNEAQ (reference sequence). The CDR3 nucleotides read TGTGCCAGCAGCTTAGGTCGAGGGAATGAAAAACTGTTTTTT. This gives the protein CASSLGRGNEKLFF.

V usage is TRBV6-5 and J usage is TRBJ2-1; 8 nucleotides align to TRBD1. Germline V gene lookup returns CDR1 MNHEY and CDR2 SVGAGI. The CDR3 spans 13 residues. The V and J ends lost 8 bases and 8 bases, in that order; junction bases with no gene match: 8. The chain's CDR3 is CASGRDRIDEQFF. CDR3 nucleotides: TGTGCCAGCGGCCGGGACAGGATCGATGAGCAGTTCTTC.

V gene TRBV29-1 combines with J gene TRBJ1-2, with D uncertain. This CDR3 is 10 amino acids long. Germline V CDR1 and CDR2: SQVTM, ANQGSEA. V shed 6 bases and J shed 7 bases, with 9 bases lying between them. For the CDR3, the DNA is TGCAGCGTAGCGACGGGTGGCTACACCTTC. This sequence encodes CSVATGGYTF.

The rearrangement joins TRBV9 to TRBJ1-1, with TRBD1 identical over 7 bases. This CDR3 region has 17 residues. V trimming: 0 bases; J trimming: 0 bases; junction bases outside the gene matches: 8. Per the germline V gene, CDR1 is SGDLS and CDR2 is YYNGEE. The CDR3 region has the DNA TGTGCCAGCAGCGTAGGGGGACAGACATATATGAACACTGAAGCTTTCTTT. Translating gives CASSVGGQTYMNTEAFF.

V usage is TRBV6-5 and J usage is TRBJ2-7; a possible D gene is TRBD1 (5 bases). Germline V lookup: CDR1 MNHEY, CDR2 SVGAGI. CDR3 length: 13 residues. The V and J ends lost 7 bases and 1 base respectively, with 11 bases between them. The CDR3 spells CASTLTVSYEQYF. CDR3 nucleotides: TGTGCCAGCACCCTGACAGTATCCTACGAGCAGTACTTC.

CDR3 DNA sequence: TGTGCCAGCAGCTCCCGGGCGGGGAGGAACACTGAAGCTTTCTTT. Protein: CASSSRAGRNTEAFF. V gene TRBV7-9 combines with J gene TRBJ1-1; D uncertain. CDR3 size: 15 residues. V lost 4 bases to trimming and J lost 1 base, with 13 bases between them. CDR1 and CDR2 from the germline V gene are SEHNR and FQNEAQ (reference sequence).

This clone was counted between two and nine times. The rearrangement links TRBV2 to TRBJ1-5; D is undetermined. The CDR3 spans 14 residues. CDR1 is SNHLY and CDR2 is FYNNEI in the germline V gene. The V end was cut by 4 bases, the J end by 2 bases, with 9 bases between. This CDR3 reads CASSGGSGNQPQHF. The DNA for the CDR3 is TGTGCCAGCAGTGGAGGGTCGGGCAATCAGCCCCAGCATTTT.

This clone has only one observation. This chain joins TRBV3-1 (or the pseudogene TRBV3-2) and TRBJ1-4; 11 bases fit TRBD1. V was pared by 2 bases and J by 10 bases, with 6 bases of the junction left unmatched. Germline assignment: CDR1 LGHDT and CDR2 YNNKEL (reference sequence). This CDR3 comprises 15 residues. The CDR3 nucleotides read TGTGCCAGCAGCCAAAAAACCGGGACAGGGGGAAAACTGTTTTTT. This translates into CASSQKTGTGGKLFF.

This sequence joins TRBV27 and TRBJ2-5; 8 bases agree with TRBD2. This CDR3 is 15 amino acids long. Germline CDR1 reads MNHEY; CDR2 reads SMNVEV (reference sequence). V trimming: 6 bases; J trimming: 5 bases; junction bases outside the gene matches: 11. CDR3 in DNA: TGTGCCAGCAGACGCGGAACTAGCGGTTTGGAGACCCAGTACTTC. Protein: CASRRGTSGLETQYF.